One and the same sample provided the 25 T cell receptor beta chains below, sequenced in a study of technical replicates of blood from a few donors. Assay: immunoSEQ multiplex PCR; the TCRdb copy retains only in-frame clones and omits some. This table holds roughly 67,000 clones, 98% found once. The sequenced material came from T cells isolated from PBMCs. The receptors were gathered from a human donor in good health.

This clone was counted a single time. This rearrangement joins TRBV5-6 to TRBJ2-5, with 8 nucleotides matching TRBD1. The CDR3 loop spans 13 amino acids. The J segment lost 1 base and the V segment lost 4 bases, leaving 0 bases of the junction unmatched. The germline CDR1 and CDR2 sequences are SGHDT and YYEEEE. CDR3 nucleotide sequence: TGTGCCAGCAGCGACAGGGGCCAAGAGACCCAGTACTTC. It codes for CASSDRGQETQYF. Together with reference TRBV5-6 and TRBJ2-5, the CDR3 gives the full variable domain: DAGVTQSPTHLIKTRGQQVTLRCSPKSGHDTVSWYQQALGQGPQFIFQYYEEEERQRGNFPDRFSGHQFPNYSSELNVNALLLGDSALYLCASSDRGQETQYFGPGTRLLVL.

This chain's CDR3 is CASSLATGGNYGYTF. CDR3 bases: TGCGCCAGCAGCTTGGCGACAGGGGGGAACTATGGCTACACCTTC. This chain joins TRBV5-1 and TRBJ1-2; 9 bases are shared with TRBD1. CDR1 is SGHRS, CDR2 YFSETQ, per germline. The CDR3 is 15 residues long. Germline trimming cut 0 bases from V and 2 bases from J; bases unmatched to any gene: 2.

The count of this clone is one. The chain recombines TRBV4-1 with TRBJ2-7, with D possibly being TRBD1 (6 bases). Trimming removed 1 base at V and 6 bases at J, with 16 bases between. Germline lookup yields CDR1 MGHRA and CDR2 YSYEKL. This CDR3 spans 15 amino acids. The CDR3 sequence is CASSQGQATATEQYF. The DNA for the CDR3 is TGCGCCAGCAGCCAAGGACAGGCAACCGCCACCGAGCAGTACTTC.

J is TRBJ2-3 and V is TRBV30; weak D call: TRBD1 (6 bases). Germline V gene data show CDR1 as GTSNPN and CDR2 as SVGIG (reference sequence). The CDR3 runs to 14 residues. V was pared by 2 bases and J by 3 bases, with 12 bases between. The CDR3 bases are TGTGCCTGGAGTAAGGACAGAAATACAGATACGCAGTATTTT. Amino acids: CAWSKDRNTDTQYF.

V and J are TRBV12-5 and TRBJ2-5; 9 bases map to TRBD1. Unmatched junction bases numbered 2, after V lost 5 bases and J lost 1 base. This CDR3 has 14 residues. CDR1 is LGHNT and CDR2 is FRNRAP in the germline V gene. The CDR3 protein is CASGVGQGQETQYF. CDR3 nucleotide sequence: TGTGCTAGTGGTGTGGGACAGGGCCAAGAGACCCAGTACTTC.

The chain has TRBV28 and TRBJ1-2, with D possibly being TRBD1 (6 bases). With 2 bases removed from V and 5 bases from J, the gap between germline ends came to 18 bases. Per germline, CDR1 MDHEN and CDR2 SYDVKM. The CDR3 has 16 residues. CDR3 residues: CASSLDLAGAPYGYTF. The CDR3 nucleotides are TGTGCCAGCAGTTTAGATCTCGCAGGGGCACCATATGGCTACACCTTC.

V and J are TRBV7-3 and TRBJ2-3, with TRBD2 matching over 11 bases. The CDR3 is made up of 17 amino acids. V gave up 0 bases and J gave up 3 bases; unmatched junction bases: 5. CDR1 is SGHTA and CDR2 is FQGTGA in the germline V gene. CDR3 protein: CASSLTRLAGRTDTQYF. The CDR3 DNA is TGTGCCAGCAGCTTAACGCGACTAGCGGGGCGGACAGATACGCAGTATTTT.

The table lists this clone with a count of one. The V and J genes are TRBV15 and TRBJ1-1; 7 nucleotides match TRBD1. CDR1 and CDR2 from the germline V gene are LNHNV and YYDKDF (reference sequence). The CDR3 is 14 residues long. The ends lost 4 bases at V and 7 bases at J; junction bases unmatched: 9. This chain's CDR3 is CATSTVGTAIEAFF. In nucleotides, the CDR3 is TGTGCCACCAGCACAGTAGGGACAGCAATTGAAGCTTTCTTT. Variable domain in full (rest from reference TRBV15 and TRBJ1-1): DAMVIQNPRYQVTQFGKPVTLSCSQTLNHNVMYWYQQKSSQAPKLLFHYYDKDFNNEADTPDNFQSRRPNTSFCFLDIRSPGLGDTAMYLCATSTVGTAIEAFFGQGTRLTVV.

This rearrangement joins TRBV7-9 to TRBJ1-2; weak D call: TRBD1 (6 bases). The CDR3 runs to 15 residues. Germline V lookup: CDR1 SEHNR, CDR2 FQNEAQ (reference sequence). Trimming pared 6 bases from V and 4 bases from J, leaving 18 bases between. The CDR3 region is CASREKQGFSYGYTF. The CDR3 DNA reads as TGTGCCAGCAGGGAGAAACAGGGTTTCAGCTATGGCTACACCTTC. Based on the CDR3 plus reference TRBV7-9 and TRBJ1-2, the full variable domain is DTGVSQNPRHKITKRGQNVTFRCDPISEHNRLYWYRQTLGQGPEFLTYFQNEAQLEKSRLLSDRFSAERPKGSFSTLEIQRTEQGDSAMYLCASREKQGFSYGYTFGSGTRLTVV.

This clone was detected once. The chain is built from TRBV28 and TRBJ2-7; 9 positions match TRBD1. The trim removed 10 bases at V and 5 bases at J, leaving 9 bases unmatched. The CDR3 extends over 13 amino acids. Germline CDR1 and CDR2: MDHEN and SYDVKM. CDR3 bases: TGTGCCATCAGACGACAGGGGGACCACGAGCAGTACTTC. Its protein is CAIRRQGDHEQYF.

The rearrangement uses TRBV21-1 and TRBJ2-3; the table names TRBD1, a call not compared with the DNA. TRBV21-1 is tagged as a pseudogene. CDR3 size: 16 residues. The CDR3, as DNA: TGTGCCACCCTAAGGGGGACAGTGGTCCGCACAGATACGCAGTATTTT. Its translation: CATLRGTVVRTDTQYF.

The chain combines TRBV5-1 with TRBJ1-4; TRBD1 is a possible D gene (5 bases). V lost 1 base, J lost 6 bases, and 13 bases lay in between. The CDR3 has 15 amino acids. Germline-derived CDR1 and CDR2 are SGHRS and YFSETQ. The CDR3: CASSLTQGRDEKLFF. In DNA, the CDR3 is TGCGCCAGCAGCTTGACCCAGGGCCGAGATGAAAAACTGTTTTTT.

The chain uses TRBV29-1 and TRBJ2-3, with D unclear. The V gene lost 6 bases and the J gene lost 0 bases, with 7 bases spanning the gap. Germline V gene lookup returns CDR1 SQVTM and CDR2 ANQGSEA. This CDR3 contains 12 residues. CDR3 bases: TGCAGCGTAAAGGAGAGCACAGATACGCAGTATTTT. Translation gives CSVKESTDTQYF.

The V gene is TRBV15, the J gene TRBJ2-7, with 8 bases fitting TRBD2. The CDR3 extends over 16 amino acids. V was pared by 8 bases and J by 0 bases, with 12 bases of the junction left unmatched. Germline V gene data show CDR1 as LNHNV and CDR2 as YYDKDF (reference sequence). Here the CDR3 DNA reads TGTGCCACCCAACCGAAGCGGGAGATCGGCTCCTACGAGCAGTACTTC. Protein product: CATQPKREIGSYEQYF.

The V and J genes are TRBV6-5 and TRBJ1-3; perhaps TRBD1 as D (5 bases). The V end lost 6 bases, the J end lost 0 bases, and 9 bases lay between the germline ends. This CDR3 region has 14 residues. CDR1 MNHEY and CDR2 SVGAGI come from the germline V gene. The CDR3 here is CASRTQGSGNTIYF. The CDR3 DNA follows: TGTGCCAGCAGGACCCAGGGCTCTGGAAACACCATATATTTT.

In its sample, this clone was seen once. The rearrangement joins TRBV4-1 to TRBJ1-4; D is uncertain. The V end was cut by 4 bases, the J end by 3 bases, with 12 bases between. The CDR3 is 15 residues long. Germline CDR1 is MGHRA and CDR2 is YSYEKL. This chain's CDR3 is CASSPAGLANEKLFF. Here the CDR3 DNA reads TGCGCCAGCAGCCCCGCGGGGTTGGCTAATGAAAAACTGTTTTTT.

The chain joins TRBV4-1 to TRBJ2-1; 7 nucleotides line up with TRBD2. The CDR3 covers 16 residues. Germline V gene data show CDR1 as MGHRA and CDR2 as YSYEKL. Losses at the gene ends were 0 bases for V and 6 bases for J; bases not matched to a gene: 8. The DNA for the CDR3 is TGCGCCAGCAGCCAAGAAAGCGGGGCCACTGTCAATGAGCAGTTCTTC. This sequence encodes CASSQESGATVNEQFF.

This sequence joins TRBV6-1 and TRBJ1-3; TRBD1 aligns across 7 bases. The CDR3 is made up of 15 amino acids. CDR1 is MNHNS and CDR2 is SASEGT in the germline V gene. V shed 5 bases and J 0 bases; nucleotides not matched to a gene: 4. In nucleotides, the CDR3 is TGTGCCAGCAGTAAAGACAGGGACTCTGGAAACACCATATATTTT. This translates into CASSKDRDSGNTIYF.

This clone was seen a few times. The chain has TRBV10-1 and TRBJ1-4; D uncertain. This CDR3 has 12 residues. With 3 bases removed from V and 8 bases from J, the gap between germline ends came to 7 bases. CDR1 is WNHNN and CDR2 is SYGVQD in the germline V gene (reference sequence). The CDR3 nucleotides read TGCGCCAGCAGTGACCCGGGGGAAAAACTGTTTTTT. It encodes CASSDPGEKLFF.

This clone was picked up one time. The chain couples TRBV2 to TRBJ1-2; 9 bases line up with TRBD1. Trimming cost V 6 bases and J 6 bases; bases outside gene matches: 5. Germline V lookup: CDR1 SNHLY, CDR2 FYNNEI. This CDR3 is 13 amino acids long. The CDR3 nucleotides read TGTGCCAGCAGCGGGACAGGGAAGGATGGCTACACCTTC. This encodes CASSGTGKDGYTF.

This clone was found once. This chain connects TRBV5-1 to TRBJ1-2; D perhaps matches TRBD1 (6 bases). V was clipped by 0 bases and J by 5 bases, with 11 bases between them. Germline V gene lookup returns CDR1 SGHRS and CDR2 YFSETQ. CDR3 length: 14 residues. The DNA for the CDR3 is TGCGCCAGCAGCTTGGCCAACACAGGGTATGGCTACACCTTC. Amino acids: CASSLANTGYGYTF.

The chain's CDR3 is CASSLAARELYEQYF. DNA for the CDR3: TGTGCCAGCAGCTTAGCGGCGCGGGAGTTGTACGAGCAGTACTTC. The chain is built from TRBV11-2 and TRBJ2-7; 7 bases align to TRBD2. Looked up from germline, CDR1 is SGHAT and CDR2 is FQNNGV. The CDR3 extends over 15 amino acids. J gave up 4 bases and V 1 base, and 7 bases lay outside the gene matches.

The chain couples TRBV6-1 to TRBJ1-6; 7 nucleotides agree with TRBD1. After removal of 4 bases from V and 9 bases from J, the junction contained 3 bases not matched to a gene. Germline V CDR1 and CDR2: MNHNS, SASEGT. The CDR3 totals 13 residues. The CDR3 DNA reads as TGTGCCAGCAGTGGGACAGGTGGTTCACCCCTCCACTTT. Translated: CASSGTGGSPLHF.

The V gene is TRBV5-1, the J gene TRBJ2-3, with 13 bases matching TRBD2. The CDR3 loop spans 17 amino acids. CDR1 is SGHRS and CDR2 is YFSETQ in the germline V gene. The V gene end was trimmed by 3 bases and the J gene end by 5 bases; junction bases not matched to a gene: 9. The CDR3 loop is CASSSVTSGGAVDTQYF. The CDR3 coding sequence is TGCGCCAGCAGCTCGGTTACTAGCGGGGGGGCAGTAGATACGCAGTATTTT.

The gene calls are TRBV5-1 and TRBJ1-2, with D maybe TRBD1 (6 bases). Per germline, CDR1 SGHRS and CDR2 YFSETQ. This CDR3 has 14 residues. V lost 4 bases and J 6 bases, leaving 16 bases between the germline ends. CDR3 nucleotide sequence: TGCGCCAGCAGCCCTGGGGGCAGGGAAGATGGCTACACCTTC. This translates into CASSPGGREDGYTF.